The 21 T cell receptor beta chains presented below share a single source sample, sequenced in a study of cytomegalovirus exposure and HLA in healthy donors. The PCR ran on 60 Vbeta and 13 Jbeta primers. Only in-frame clones appear in the TCRdb table, and some are missing; sequencing was by immunoSEQ multiplex PCR. The sample carries roughly 130,000 clones, approximately 76% recorded once. Sequencing used PBMCs. The receptor set was obtained from a man between 35 and 55 years old in good health and CMV-seronegative.

This chain joins TRBV4-1 and TRBJ2-5, with D maybe TRBD1 (5 bases). CDR3 size: 14 residues. Germline loops: CDR1 MGHRA, CDR2 YSYEKL. V gave up 0 bases and J gave up 4 bases, with 9 bases separating them. In nucleotides, the CDR3 is TGCGCCAGCAGCCAAGAGGTGGGGCGAGAGACCCAGTACTTC. It encodes CASSQEVGRETQYF.

The rearrangement links TRBV30 to TRBJ1-2; 7 nucleotides agree with TRBD1. The germline gives CDR1 GTSNPN, CDR2 SVGIG (reference sequence). The CDR3 is made up of 12 amino acids. J was trimmed by 4 bases and V by 4 bases; bases with no gene match: 3. The CDR3 DNA sequence: TGTGCCTGGAAGGGGGCGGGCTATGGCTACACCTTC. Translating gives CAWKGAGYGYTF. Full variable domain (rest looked up from reference TRBV30 and TRBJ1-2): SQTIHQWPATLVQPVGSPLSLECTVEGTSNPNLYWYRQAAGRGLQLLFYSVGIGQISSEVPQNLSASRPQDRQFILSSKKLLLSDSGFYLCAWKGAGYGYTFGSGTRLTVV.

The rearrangement links TRBV7-2 to TRBJ2-3; 8 bases are a match to TRBD1. The CDR3 runs 13 residues. The germline gives CDR1 SGHTA, CDR2 FQGNSA. The trim removed 5 bases at V and 4 bases at J, leaving 2 bases unmatched. Here the CDR3 DNA reads TGTGCCAGCAGCGTACAGGGGGCAGATACGCAGTATTTT. Amino acid sequence: CASSVQGADTQYF.

This clone has a single count. V usage is TRBV10-3 and J usage is TRBJ2-5; 9 bases line up with TRBD2. Judging by the DNA end, TRBJ2-7 fits better; the J call may be wrong. The germline V gene encodes CDR1 ENHRY and CDR2 SYGVKD. The length of the CDR3 is 15 residues. This CDR3 is CAIKPSGLAGDEQYF. The CDR3 nucleotides are TGTGCCATCAAGCCCTCCGGGTTAGCGGGAGACGAGCAGTACTTC.

The chain is built from TRBV27 and TRBJ2-3; 8 bases are a match to TRBD2. The germline gives CDR1 MNHEY, CDR2 SMNVEV (reference sequence). V shed 6 bases, J shed 3 bases, and the junction held 8 bases outside the gene matches. CDR3 length equals 15 residues. CDR3 coding DNA: TGTGCCAGCAGCCCCCTGGCGGGAGGTACAGATACGCAGTATTTT. This gives the protein CASSPLAGGTDTQYF.

This clone was found a few times. This rearrangement joins TRBV6-1 to TRBJ1-5; tentative D call: TRBD1 (6 bases). The CDR3 has 14 residues. The V end lost 6 bases, the J end lost 11 bases, and 20 bases lay between the germline ends. Germline CDR1 MNHNS, CDR2 SASEGT. CDR3 sequence reads: CASSQTRGATAQHF. The CDR3 nucleotides are TGTGCCAGCAGCCAAACCCGGGGGGCCACGGCCCAGCATTTT.

The J gene is TRBJ2-1, the V gene TRBV30, with D possibly TRBD1 on 6 matching bases. The CDR3 covers 13 residues. Germline values: CDR1 GTSNPN, CDR2 SVGIG (reference sequence). Trimming took 2 bases from V and 9 from J, leaving 14 bases between them. The CDR3 here is CAWSIGTPSEQFF. The DNA for the CDR3 is TGTGCCTGGAGTATCGGGACACCCAGTGAGCAGTTCTTC.

This rearrangement joins TRBV30 to TRBJ1-3, with D possibly being TRBD1 (6 bases). The CDR3 totals 16 residues. Trimming removed 0 bases at V and 0 bases at J, with 12 bases between. Per the germline V gene, CDR1 is GTSNPN and CDR2 is SVGIG (reference sequence). CDR3 protein: CAWSVPRTDSGNTIYF. CDR3 nucleotides: TGTGCCTGGAGTGTTCCCCGGACAGACTCTGGAAACACCATATATTTT.

V gene TRBV11-2 combines with J gene TRBJ2-7, with TRBD2 matching over 7 bases. Germline assignment: CDR1 SGHAT and CDR2 FQNNGV. There are 14 residues in the CDR3. V lost 4 bases and J lost 2; bases outside the gene matches: 5. CDR3 residues: CASSWASGAYEQYF. DNA for the CDR3: TGTGCCAGCAGCTGGGCTAGCGGAGCCTACGAGCAGTACTTC.

The chain couples TRBV5-1 to TRBJ2-3, with D perhaps TRBD1 (8 bases). Germline assignment: CDR1 SGHRS and CDR2 YFSETQ. The CDR3 is made up of 15 amino acids. With 2 bases removed from V and 0 bases from J, the gap between germline ends came to 10 bases. CDR3 sequence (DNA): TGCGCCAGCAGCTTACAGGGGGGGAGCACAGATACGCAGTATTTT. The encoded protein is CASSLQGGSTDTQYF.

The chain uses TRBV28 and TRBJ2-7, with TRBD1 matching 7 bases. The J segment lost 0 bases and the V segment lost 6 bases, leaving 5 bases of the junction unmatched. CDR1 is MDHEN and CDR2 is SYDVKM in the germline V gene. This CDR3 has 14 residues. The CDR3 region has the DNA TGTGCCAGCAGCCGGACAGGATCCTCCTACGAGCAGTACTTC. As protein: CASSRTGSSYEQYF. Full variable domain (outside the CDR3, taken from reference TRBV28 and TRBJ2-7): DVKVTQSSRYLVKRTGEKVFLECVQDMDHENMFWYRQDPGLGLRLIYFSYDVKMKEKGDIPEGYSVSREKKERFSLILESASTNQTSMYLCASSRTGSSYEQYFGPGTRLTVT.

This clone was found once. The rearrangement links TRBV29-1 to TRBJ2-3; 11 bases line up with TRBD2. V lost 4 bases to trimming and J lost 4 bases; unmatched junction nucleotides: 4. Germline assignment: CDR1 SQVTM and CDR2 ANQGSEA. The CDR3 covers 14 residues. CDR3 sequence reads: CSVAGTSGADTQYF. The CDR3 nucleotides are TGCAGCGTTGCCGGGACTAGCGGTGCAGATACGCAGTATTTT.

The V and J genes are TRBV10-2 and TRBJ2-5; the D gene is possibly TRBD2 (6 bases). Trimming removed 4 bases at V and 5 bases at J, with 11 bases between. This CDR3 region has 13 residues. Per germline, CDR1 WSHSY and CDR2 SAAADI. The CDR3 loop reads CASSVGAGETQYF. CDR3 in DNA: TGCGCCAGCAGTGTTGGTGCGGGGGAGACCCAGTACTTC.

V and J are TRBV6-1 and TRBJ1-4; D is possibly TRBD1 (6 bases). The V end lost 1 base, the J end lost 4 bases, and 10 bases lay between the germline ends. The CDR3 has 15 residues. From germline, CDR1 is MNHNS and CDR2 SASEGT. CDR3: CASSEGDTFNEKLFF. The CDR3 nucleotides are TGTGCCAGCAGTGAAGGGGACACCTTTAATGAAAAACTGTTTTTT.

This chain links TRBV7-8 with TRBJ2-7; D is possibly TRBD2 (6 bases). The V end was cut by 5 bases, the J end by 3 bases, with 17 bases between. This CDR3 has 15 residues. Germline loops: CDR1 SGHVS, CDR2 FQNEAQ. As DNA, the CDR3 is TGTGCCAGCAGCAGAGCCGGGGGAAAAATCTACGAGCAGTACTTC. Residues: CASSRAGGKIYEQYF. Filled out from reference TRBV7-8 and TRBJ2-7, the complete variable domain reads GAGVSQSPRYKVAKRGQDVALRCDPISGHVSLFWYQQALGQGPEFLTYFQNEAQLDKSGLPSDRFFAERPEGSVSTLKIQRTQQEDSAVYLCASSRAGGKIYEQYFGPGTRLTVT.

This clone was seen a handful of times. The chain couples TRBV4-1 to TRBJ1-2; tentatively, D is TRBD1 (5 bases). Germline CDR1 is MGHRA and CDR2 is YSYEKL. The CDR3 has 18 residues. The germline V and J ends were trimmed by 2 bases and 0 bases, with 19 bases remaining between them. The CDR3 protein is CASSQRTGRPGPNYGYTF. DNA for the CDR3: TGCGCCAGCAGCCAAAGAACAGGACGGCCCGGTCCTAACTATGGCTACACCTTC.

J is TRBJ2-3 and V is TRBV5-1, with 9 bases lining up with TRBD1. The trim removed 9 bases at V and 5 bases at J, leaving 7 bases unmatched. Looked up from germline, CDR1 is SGHRS and CDR2 is YFSETQ. There are 13 residues in the CDR3. CDR3 sequence (DNA): TGCGCCACCTCCGGGACAGGGATAGATACGCAGTATTTT. Encoded protein: CATSGTGIDTQYF.

The CDR3 region has the DNA TGTGCCAGCAGCTTTGGGACAGGGTTCGCAGATACGCAGTATTTT. Its protein is CASSFGTGFADTQYF. The V gene is TRBV7-2, the J gene TRBJ2-3; 9 bases are a match to TRBD1. The J segment lost 4 bases and the V segment lost 3 bases, leaving 5 bases of the junction unmatched. This CDR3 has 15 amino acids. Germline-derived CDR1 and CDR2 are SGHTA and FQGNSA. The variable domain in full, completed from reference TRBV7-2 and TRBJ2-3, reads GAGVSQSPSNKVTEKGKDVELRCDPISGHTALYWYRQSLGQGLEFLIYFQGNSAPDKSGLPSDRFSAERTGGSVSTLTIQRTQQEDSAVYLCASSFGTGFADTQYFGPGTRLTVL.

The V call is TRBV5-1, the J call TRBJ2-6; D gene ambiguous. The V end lost 1 base, the J end lost 0 bases, and 5 bases lay between the germline ends. CDR1 SGHRS and CDR2 YFSETQ come from the germline V gene. There are 15 residues in the CDR3. The CDR3, as DNA: TGCGCCAGCAGCTTGTCTGTCTCTGGGGCCAACGTCCTGACTTTC. Protein sequence: CASSLSVSGANVLTF.

The CDR3 DNA sequence: TGTGCCAGCAGCTTAGCTCAGGGGGCGGATACGCAGTATTTT. It encodes CASSLAQGADTQYF. The chain combines TRBV7-9 with TRBJ2-3; 8 positions agree with TRBD1. This CDR3 has 14 residues. Germline values: CDR1 SEHNR, CDR2 FQNEAQ (reference sequence). V lost 0 bases and J lost 6; bases outside the gene matches: 2.

This sequence joins TRBV27 and TRBJ2-2; D may be TRBD1 (6 bases). The CDR3 consists of 17 residues. V dropped 0 bases and J dropped 6 bases, with 17 bases sitting between them. Germline V gene lookup returns CDR1 MNHEY and CDR2 SMNVEV (reference sequence). The DNA of the CDR3 is TGTGCCAGCAGTTTATCCTCTAGCTGGGGACACCCCGGGGAGCTGTTTTTT. It is translated as CASSLSSSWGHPGELFF.